This T cell receptor (beta chain) originates from a study of T cells in Graves' hyperthyroidism and ophthalmopathy (dated by TCRdb to the late 2010s). General notes on the study: Peripheral blood was sampled at the time of initial diagnosis, prior to any treatment. A discovery cohort of about a hundred patients, 43 with Graves' ophthalmopathy and fewer than 65 with stable Graves' hyperthyroidism, was used to find distinguishing TCR V-J signatures. Prospective prediction of ophthalmopathy was tested in an independent validation cohort of 18 to 20 hyperthyroidism patients and 17 patients who later progressed to ophthalmopathy. The roughly 100 discovery patients were divided at random into training and test sets in a 7:3 ratio. The study also compared thyroid tissue and blood T-cell repertoires from roughly 6 Graves' hyperthyroidism patients. Once sampling was done, hyperthyroidism patients were given methimazole at a starting dose of 30 mg daily, whereas ophthalmopathy patients were given high-dose intravenous methylprednisolone. The paper describes TCR Vbeta CDR3 sequencing of 120 to 150 peripheral blood samples, made up of 43 ophthalmopathy patients, 70 to 75 hyperthyroidism patients and about 17 progressor patients. Points the paper makes about the study in general: A 13 V-J signature model separated ophthalmopathy from stable hyperthyroidism, with around 88% sensitivity and roughly 81% specificity in cross-validation and 80%/75% in testing. Most expanded thyroid clonotypes (frequency above 0.001) were also detected in blood, suggesting blood repertoires may reflect thyroid immune responses. Sample size was not statistically predetermined, and blinding of investigators to group allocation was not performed. In validation, the model predicted progression to ophthalmopathy a median of 6.5 months before onset, with about 71% sensitivity and 72.22% specificity.

Hyperthyroidism patients were aged 18 to 65 years and newly diagnosed, with disease duration of less than 2 months. Patients with uncontrolled infections, other autoimmune diseases, pregnancy or lactation were excluded. Diagnoses relied on clinical symptoms, serum thyroxine and TRAb, thyroid ultrasound and orbital computed tomography. For progressor patients, blood was drawn at the first diagnosis of hyperthyroidism, before any ophthalmopathy symptoms had appeared. PBMCs were separated from approximately 9.9 ml of fresh peripheral blood using Ficoll-Paque density gradient centrifugation. Patients classed as progressors first received a Graves' hyperthyroidism diagnosis and then went on to develop ophthalmopathy during follow-up. Total RNA was extracted with Trizol reagent, and quality was checked on an Agilent 2100 Bioanalyzer. Amplification of TCR beta CDR3 regions was carried out from RNA transcripts. A first-round RT-PCR of the TCR CDR3 used the HTBI primer set with the Qiagen OneStep RT-PCR kit. The libraries were constructed in a second round of multiplex PCR and then size-selected and purified. Paired-end sequencing of the libraries was performed with 100 bp reads on an Illumina HiSeq2000. As for the authors' bioinformatics: SOAPnuke was used to process the raw data, removing reads that contained adapters or uncalled bases, had a mean Phred below 15, or lacked an exact match to the constant primer or identifier. COPE v1.2.5 was used to merge the high-quality paired reads, and each unique nucleotide sequence was defined as a clonotype. Clonotypes were aligned to IMGT TRBV, TRBD and TRBJ reference segments using MiTCR v1.1. The analysis included only V-J combinations with a frequency above 0.0001, which together covered approximately 99% of the repertoires. A TCS score was defined as the ratio between F50 (clonal expansion) and ExV (chaos), using BLOSUM62-based TCRdist between CDR3 peptides within each V-J. Welch's t-statistics and random forest reduced several hundred V-J features to about 12, which were used in a naive Bayes classifier (R e1071). The raw public reads went through TCRdb reprocessing: fastp at Q25, MiXCR clone calling, in-frame beta chains kept. Rows are unified per CDR3 protein, each entry keeping the most common DNA and genes. None of the V and J calls come from the authors' own analysis; TCRdb made them. Across this sample there are fewer than 500,000 distinct CDR3 sequences, with 13% seen only once. The ten largest clones represent around 20% of the sample.

This clonotype was observed many times. Its antigen has not been determined. No base qualities exist here, and no much larger clone lies one base off it. Sequenced: blood. This receptor was obtained from a young man with Graves' hyperthyroidism that later progressed to Graves' ophthalmopathy.

CDR3 protein: CASSQYQETQYF. The bases are TGTGCCAGCAGCCAATACCAAGAGACCCAGTACTTC. The rearranged segments are TRBV11-2 and TRBJ2-5; there is no confident call for the D gene. The CDR3 covers 12 residues, taking in both the cysteine and the phenylalanine. Only the CDR3 portion is preserved as DNA: 36 bases, with reading frame beginning at the first base. V is reduced by 5 bases and J by 0 bases, leaving a spacing of 4 bases between them. As encoded in the germline V gene, CDR1 is SGHAT while CDR2 is FQNNGV.